The 32 T cell receptor beta chains in this list originate from one sample, sequenced in a study of PD-L1 blockade in urothelial cancer (dated by TCRdb to the late 2010s). Libraries were made using the immunoSEQ multiplex PCR assay. TCRdb carries this immuneACCESS record with in-frame sequences only. Its versions omit some clonotypes, under half of them owing to an unresolved V gene in the studies checked, with the rest unexplained. The sample has fewer than 90,000 clones on record, more than 85% of them singletons. Clones ranked in the top ten supply over 0.7% of the sample. This specimen's time point label, per the study, means: peripheral blood 6 weeks after treatment start. Specimen: PBMCs, collected around atezolizumab (anti-PD-L1) treatment. Receptor source: a woman older than 75 with urothelial cancer.

The chain recombines TRBV7-3 with TRBJ1-1; TRBD1 is a possible D gene (5 bases). Per germline, CDR1 SGHTA and CDR2 FQGTGA. Trimming stripped 5 bases from V and 5 bases from J, with 18 bases between. The CDR3 spans 15 residues. The CDR3 DNA reads TGTGCCAGCAGCCAAACGGGGGGAACGGGGACTGAAGCTTTCTTT. Protein: CASSQTGGTGTEAFF.

The J gene is TRBJ1-5, the V gene TRBV19; 8 positions match TRBD1. The CDR3 extends over 14 amino acids. CDR1 is LNHDA and CDR2 is SQIVND in the germline V gene (reference sequence). The junction had 5 bases not matched to a gene; V was cut back by 9 bases and J by 1 base. The CDR3 reads CASLGQASNQPQHF. The CDR3 nucleotides read TGTGCCAGCTTGGGACAGGCGAGCAATCAGCCCCAGCATTTT.

The rearrangement joins TRBV18 to TRBJ1-5; D not resolved. The CDR3 extends over 15 amino acids. Germline V gene sequence: CDR1 KGHSH, CDR2 LQKENI. Trimming cost V 3 bases and J 0 bases, with 9 bases left between them. This CDR3 reads CASSPQTGSNQPQHF. The CDR3 DNA reads as TGTGCCAGCTCACCTCAGACGGGTAGCAATCAGCCCCAGCATTTT.

This chain joins TRBV7-9 and TRBJ1-2; D unclear. Germline V gene sequence: CDR1 SEHNR, CDR2 FQNEAQ (reference sequence). V was pared by 1 base and J by 3 bases, with 12 bases between. The CDR3 totals 15 residues. CDR3 nucleotides: TGTGCCAGCAGCTTAGGAGAGGGCAGGCACTATGGCTACACCTTC. Its translation: CASSLGEGRHYGYTF. The variable domain in full, completed from reference TRBV7-9 and TRBJ1-2, reads DTGVSQNPRHKITKRGQNVTFRCDPISEHNRLYWYRQTLGQGPEFLTYFQNEAQLEKSRLLSDRFSAERPKGSFSTLEIQRTEQGDSAMYLCASSLGEGRHYGYTFGSGTRLTVV.

V is TRBV5-1 and J is TRBJ1-2; D is undetermined. Per the germline V gene, CDR1 is SGHRS and CDR2 is YFSETQ. V was trimmed by 4 bases and J by 7 bases, leaving 14 bases between them. The CDR3 extends over 13 amino acids. This CDR3 is CASSVDLPSGYTF. The DNA for the CDR3 is TGCGCCAGCAGCGTGGACTTGCCCTCTGGCTACACCTTC.

The chain combines TRBV18 with TRBJ1-1, with 8 bases that match TRBD1. CDR1 and CDR2 (germline): KGHSH, LQKENI. This CDR3 has 18 amino acids. With 5 bases clipped from V and 6 bases from J, the junction kept 20 bases outside the gene matches. CDR3 protein: CASSTREAGGSLIAEAFF. The CDR3 DNA is TGTGCCAGCTCAACGAGGGAGGCAGGGGGCTCCCTTATCGCTGAAGCTTTCTTT.

J is TRBJ2-7 and V is TRBV19; perhaps TRBD1 as D (6 bases). Deletions cut 6 bases from V and 3 bases from J, with 12 bases between. CDR1 LNHDA and CDR2 SQIVND come from the germline V gene (reference sequence). The CDR3 length is 13 residues. CDR3 protein: CASSPVRGYEQYF. DNA for the CDR3: TGTGCCAGTAGCCCGGTCAGGGGCTACGAGCAGTACTTC.

The V and J genes are TRBV7-8 and TRBJ1-3, with D hard to call. CDR3 size: 16 residues. V lost 4 bases and J 3 bases, leaving 16 bases between the germline ends. Germline CDR1 and CDR2: SGHVS and FQNEAQ. CDR3 DNA: TGTGCCAGCAGCTCCACGGCCCAGGTCTTTGGAAACACCATATATTTT. Translation gives CASSSTAQVFGNTIYF.

This clone showed up many times. The rearrangement uses TRBV4-1 and TRBJ1-4; D is uncertain. The germline V gene has CDR1 MGHRA and CDR2 YSYEKL. Trimming took 5 bases from V and 12 from J, leaving 10 bases between them. The CDR3 runs 11 residues. For the CDR3, the DNA is TGCGCCAGCAGCTCTCACTTGGAACTGTTTTTT. Protein: CASSSHLELFF.

The chain uses TRBV25-1 and TRBJ2-7; 9 bases align to TRBD2. The germline gives CDR1 MGHDK, CDR2 SYGVNS. The CDR3 length is 17 residues. With V trimmed by 4 bases and J by 0 bases, 10 bases remained unmatched. The CDR3 loop reads CASSALLPSGTSYEQYF. The CDR3 DNA reads as TGTGCCAGCAGTGCTTTGTTGCCTAGCGGGACCTCCTACGAGCAGTACTTC.

In DNA, the CDR3 is TGTGCCAGCAGAGCGTTTGGGGAGCAGTACTTC. It codes for CASRAFGEQYF. The chain uses TRBV2 and TRBJ2-7; D gene uncertain. V was shortened by 6 bases and J by 7 bases, with 10 bases between the two germline ends. The CDR3 has 11 residues. The germline gives CDR1 SNHLY, CDR2 FYNNEI.

The chain combines TRBV10-3 with TRBJ2-7, with D uncertain. The V and J ends lost 3 bases and 0 bases respectively, with 12 bases between them. The germline V gene encodes CDR1 ENHRY and CDR2 SYGVKD. The CDR3 contains 15 residues. CDR3 residues: CAISDFRRSSYEQYF. The CDR3 nucleotides are TGTGCCATCAGTGATTTTCGTAGGAGCTCCTACGAGCAGTACTTC.

This CDR3 reads CASSSSGAPANEKLFF. The CDR3 nucleotides read TGTGCCAGCAGCTCCTCAGGGGCGCCGGCTAATGAAAAACTGTTTTTT. The V call is TRBV7-2, the J call TRBJ1-4, with D possibly being TRBD1 (6 bases). V shed 4 bases and J shed 3 bases, with 15 bases lying between them. The CDR3 loop spans 16 amino acids. Germline V CDR1 and CDR2: SGHTA, FQGNSA. Together with reference TRBV7-2 and TRBJ1-4, the CDR3 gives the full variable domain: GAGVSQSPSNKVTEKGKDVELRCDPISGHTALYWYRQSLGQGLEFLIYFQGNSAPDKSGLPSDRFSAERTGGSVSTLTIQRTQQEDSAVYLCASSSSGAPANEKLFFGSGTQLSVL.

This clone was counted only a few times. V is TRBV15 and J is TRBJ1-1; weak D call: TRBD1 (5 bases). With 7 bases removed from V and 1 base from J, the gap between germline ends came to 13 bases. The CDR3 consists of 14 residues. CDR1 and CDR2 from the germline V gene are LNHNV and YYDKDF (reference sequence). CDR3 nucleotides: TGTGCCACCACCGTAGACAGCCGGAACACTGAAGCTTTCTTT. Translation gives CATTVDSRNTEAFF.

The chain carries TRBV15 and TRBJ2-1, with a weak D call TRBD2 (6 bases). CDR1 is LNHNV, CDR2 YYDKDF, per germline (reference sequence). CDR3 length: 16 residues. V was trimmed by 5 bases and J by 5 bases, leaving 19 bases between them. CDR3 residues: CATSPMRGGSHNEQFF. The CDR3 DNA follows: TGTGCCACCAGCCCGATGAGGGGAGGTTCCCACAATGAGCAGTTCTTC.

V is TRBV4-2 and J is TRBJ2-1, with 7 bases aligning to TRBD2. Trimming took 1 base from V and 4 from J; bases not matched to a gene: 7. CDR1 LGHNA and CDR2 YNFKEQ come from the germline V gene. The CDR3 length is 16 residues. The CDR3 region has the DNA TGTGCCAGCAGCCAAGCCGCTAGCGGAGCATACAATGAGCAGTTCTTC. Protein sequence: CASSQAASGAYNEQFF.

V gene TRBV6-1 combines with J gene TRBJ2-1; 8 bases are shared with TRBD2. CDR3 length: 15 amino acids. Germline loops: CDR1 MNHNS, CDR2 SASEGT. The J segment lost 8 bases and the V segment lost 6 bases, leaving 12 bases of the junction unmatched. The CDR3 sequence is CASRVAGMGLDEQFF. The CDR3 DNA reads as TGTGCCAGCAGGGTAGCGGGAATGGGTTTGGATGAGCAGTTCTTC.

This clone was recorded once. The chain uses TRBV7-6 and TRBJ1-2; 7 positions agree with TRBD1. The CDR3 sequence is 14 residues long. CDR1 and CDR2 (germline): SGHVS, FNYEAQ. V shed 4 bases, J shed 0 bases, and the junction held 2 bases outside the gene matches. CDR3 DNA sequence: TGTGCCAGCAGCTCGGGACAGCCTAACTATGGCTACACCTTC. It is translated as CASSSGQPNYGYTF.

The CDR3 reads CASSPGLGGYGYTF. As DNA, the CDR3 is TGTGCCAGCAGCCCGGGACTGGGTGGGTATGGCTACACCTTC. The chain carries TRBV27 and TRBJ1-2; D is perhaps TRBD1 (5 bases). V was shortened by 6 bases and J by 5 bases, with 16 bases between the two germline ends. Germline CDR1 MNHEY, CDR2 SMNVEV (reference sequence). The CDR3 consists of 14 residues.

The chain links TRBV5-4 to TRBJ2-1; 13 nucleotides align to TRBD2. Germline V gene lookup returns CDR1 SGHNT and CDR2 YYREEE (reference sequence). Trimming removed 3 bases from V and 7 bases from J; junction bases left unmatched: 7. This CDR3 contains 16 residues. CDR3 sequence (DNA): TGTGCCAGCAGCTCCCGGACTAGCGGGAGTCAAAATGAGCAGTTCTTC. This sequence encodes CASSSRTSGSQNEQFF.

V usage is TRBV29-1 and J usage is TRBJ2-2; TRBD1 aligns across 9 bases. CDR3 size: 14 residues. Germline V gene lookup returns CDR1 SQVTM and CDR2 ANQGSEA. V shed 4 bases, J shed 7 bases, and the junction held 7 bases outside the gene matches. The CDR3 protein is CSVARTGAGGELFF. CDR3 sequence (DNA): TGCAGCGTTGCTCGGACAGGGGCGGGCGGGGAGCTGTTTTTT.

The rearrangement links TRBV9 to TRBJ2-7; TRBD1 is a possible D gene (5 bases). Germline lookup yields CDR1 SGDLS and CDR2 YYNGEE. Trimming shortened V by 0 bases and J by 0 bases, and 13 bases separated the two germline ends. The CDR3 runs 16 residues. The CDR3 sequence is CASSVAGRASSYEQYF. The CDR3 coding sequence is TGTGCCAGCAGCGTAGCGGGCAGGGCGAGCTCCTACGAGCAGTACTTC.

This clone has a single count. The V call is TRBV5-4, the J call TRBJ1-1; D remains unclear. V lost 5 bases to trimming and J lost 7 bases, with 15 bases between them. Germline V gene data show CDR1 as SGHNT and CDR2 as YYREEE (reference sequence). The CDR3 consists of 13 residues. The CDR3 sequence: CASSSSGRDEAFF. CDR3 nucleotides: TGTGCCAGCAGTTCGAGCGGGAGGGATGAAGCTTTCTTT.

J is TRBJ1-4 and V is TRBV6-1; D is ambiguous. Germline assignment: CDR1 MNHNS and CDR2 SASEGT. This CDR3 region has 14 residues. The V end lost 7 bases, the J end lost 2 bases, and 11 bases lay between the germline ends. The CDR3 region has the DNA TGTGCCAGCATTTCTACAGTGACTAATGAAAAACTGTTTTTT. It yields the protein CASISTVTNEKLFF.

This sequence joins TRBV5-1 and TRBJ1-1, with D possibly being TRBD1 (5 bases). This CDR3 has 13 amino acids. The V end lost 3 bases, the J end lost 8 bases, and 14 bases lay between the germline ends. Germline lookup yields CDR1 SGHRS and CDR2 YFSETQ. CDR3 DNA: TGCGCCAGCAGCTGGAGGGGTGGAGGGGAAGCTTTCTTT. Translation gives CASSWRGGGEAFF.

J is TRBJ2-1 and V is TRBV5-1; the match to TRBD1 covers 9 bases. Germline V CDR1 and CDR2: SGHRS, YFSETQ. The J segment lost 2 bases and the V segment lost 3 bases, leaving 3 bases of the junction unmatched. CDR3 length: 15 residues. The CDR3 sequence: CASSSGTGTYNEQFF. DNA of the CDR3: TGCGCCAGCAGCTCAGGGACAGGGACCTACAATGAGCAGTTCTTC.

CDR3 in amino acids: CASSLTTGGSNTGELFF. The CDR3 coding sequence is TGCGCCAGCAGCCTTACGACCGGGGGTTCAAACACCGGGGAGCTGTTTTTT. The V gene is TRBV4-1, the J gene TRBJ2-2; tentatively, D is TRBD2 (6 bases). With 4 bases removed from V and 2 bases from J, the gap between germline ends came to 17 bases. The V gene's germline CDR1 is MGHRA and CDR2 YSYEKL. The CDR3 is 17 amino acids.

This sequence joins TRBV5-6 and TRBJ2-6, with D possibly being TRBD1 (6 bases). Trimming removed 3 bases from V and 1 base from J, with 8 bases in between. The CDR3 spans 15 residues. Per germline, CDR1 SGHDT and CDR2 YYEEEE. The CDR3 DNA reads TGTGCCAGCAGCTACAGGGTTTCTGGGGCCAACGTCCTGACTTTC. It translates to CASSYRVSGANVLTF.

The J gene is TRBJ2-7, the V gene TRBV7-9; D possibly corresponds to TRBD1 (7 bases). This CDR3 spans 14 amino acids. V lost 4 bases to trimming and J lost 2 bases, with 12 bases between them. Germline CDR1 reads SEHNR; CDR2 reads FQNEAQ (reference sequence). In DNA form, the CDR3 reads TGTGCCAGCAGCTGGAGGGACAGACCCTACGAGCAGTACTTC. It encodes CASSWRDRPYEQYF. Using reference TRBV7-9 and TRBJ2-7 for the parts outside the CDR3, the full variable domain is DTGVSQNPRHKITKRGQNVTFRCDPISEHNRLYWYRQTLGQGPEFLTYFQNEAQLEKSRLLSDRFSAERPKGSFSTLEIQRTEQGDSAMYLCASSWRDRPYEQYFGPGTRLTVT.

The chain has TRBV2 and TRBJ2-2; 11 nucleotides agree with TRBD2. V shed 8 bases and J 6 bases; nucleotides not matched to a gene: 14. The length of the CDR3 is 17 residues. Per the germline V gene, CDR1 is SNHLY and CDR2 is FYNNEI. This CDR3 reads CASSRTSGLVGSGELFF. The CDR3 region has the DNA TGTGCCAGCTCTAGGACTAGCGGGCTGGTAGGGTCCGGGGAGCTGTTTTTT.

The chain uses TRBV5-4 and TRBJ2-7, with 7 bases that match TRBD2. CDR1 and CDR2 (germline): SGHNT, YYREEE (reference sequence). The CDR3 totals 15 residues. V shed 0 bases and J 1 base; nucleotides not matched to a gene: 4. In DNA form, the CDR3 reads TGTGCCAGCAGCTTGGTTAGCGGGTATTCCTACGAGCAGTACTTC. It specifies CASSLVSGYSYEQYF.

J is TRBJ2-1 and V is TRBV5-1; 11 bases are a match to TRBD2. This CDR3 is 15 amino acids long. The J segment lost 0 bases and the V segment lost 4 bases, leaving 0 bases of the junction unmatched. Germline V gives CDR1 SGHRS, CDR2 YFSETQ. CDR3 residues: CASSGLAGSYNEQFF. The CDR3 nucleotides are TGCGCCAGCAGCGGACTAGCGGGCTCCTACAATGAGCAGTTCTTC.